The source of this T cell receptor beta chain is a study of PD-1 blockade in classical Hodgkin lymphoma. Study details: A 3 mg/kg intravenous dose of nivolumab was received by patients every 2 weeks. Study results and caveats: Newly diagnosed patients were said to have less baseline TCR diversity than healthy donors did.

Clones were sequenced by immunoSEQ multiplex PCR, and TCRdb holds only the in-frame ones, with some missing. In the table there are 50,000 to 75,000 clones, 70% to 90% of which are singletons. Turning to this clone: No antigen is known for it.

There was relapse after autologous stem cell transplantation in every patient, and there was variation in brentuximab vedotin exposure. The study recorded best responses of complete response, partial response or progressive disease. The TCR sequence derives from a human donor with classical Hodgkin lymphoma. This sample comprised peripheral blood mononuclear cells (PBMCs), obtained at baseline.

The CDR3 DNA follows: TGCAGTGCCCGAGCAGGGGCCGAGCAGTACTTC. Translated: CSARAGAEQYF. V usage is TRBV20-1 and J usage is TRBJ2-7; perhaps TRBD1 as D (6 bases). V was shortened by 6 bases and J by 6 bases, with 12 bases between the two germline ends. This CDR3 has 11 amino acids. Looked up from germline, CDR1 is DFQATT and CDR2 is SNEGSKA (reference sequence).